This paragraph covers one T cell receptor beta chain sequence. TCRdb keeps only in-frame clones here, not all; method: immunoSEQ multiplex PCR. The profile shows approximately 12,000 clones, 70% to 85% of them singletons. These data are taken from a study of sequential checkpoint blockade in melanoma. The CDR3 has 15 amino acids. The germline V gene has CDR1 SGDLS and CDR2 YYNGEE. Treatment given: randomized to nivolumab then ipilimumab (arm A) or the reverse (arm B). PBMC sorting kept live CD3+CD8+ cells without CD19 or CD56. The receptor comes from a human donor with melanoma. Sequences were derived from CD8+ T cells sorted from blood (inferred from file names), sampled from a patient given nivolumab and ipilimumab in sequence. The V and J genes are TRBV9 and TRBJ2-5; D is perhaps TRBD1 (6 bases). TRBJ2-7 matches the DNA end more closely, so the J call is doubtful. Here the CDR3 reads CASSPDTGSSYEQYF. For the CDR3, the DNA is TGTGCCAGCAGCCCGGATACAGGGAGCTCCTACGAGCAGTACTTC.